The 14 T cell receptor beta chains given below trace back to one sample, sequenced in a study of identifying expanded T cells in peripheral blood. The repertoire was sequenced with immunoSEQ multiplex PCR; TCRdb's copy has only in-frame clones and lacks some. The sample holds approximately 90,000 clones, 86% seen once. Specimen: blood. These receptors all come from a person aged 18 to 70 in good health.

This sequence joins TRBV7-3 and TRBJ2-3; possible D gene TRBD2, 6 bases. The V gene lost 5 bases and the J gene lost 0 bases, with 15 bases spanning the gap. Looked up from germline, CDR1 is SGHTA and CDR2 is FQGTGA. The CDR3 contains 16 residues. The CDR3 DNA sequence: TGTGCCAGCAGCCTCGGCGGGGCGTTTAGCACAGATACGCAGTATTTT. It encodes CASSLGGAFSTDTQYF.

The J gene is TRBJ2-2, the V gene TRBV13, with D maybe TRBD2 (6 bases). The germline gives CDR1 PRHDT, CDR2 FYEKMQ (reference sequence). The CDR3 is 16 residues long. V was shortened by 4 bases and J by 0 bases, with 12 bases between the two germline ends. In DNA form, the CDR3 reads TGTGCCAGCAGCTCGGCAGCGGGCGCGAACACCGGGGAGCTGTTTTTT. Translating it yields CASSSAAGANTGELFF. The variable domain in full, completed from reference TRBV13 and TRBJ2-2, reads AAGVIQSPRHLIKEKRETATLKCYPIPRHDTVYWYQQGPGQDPQFLISFYEKMQSDKGSIPDRFSAQQFSDYHSELNMSSLELGDSALYFCASSSAAGANTGELFFGEGSRLTVL.

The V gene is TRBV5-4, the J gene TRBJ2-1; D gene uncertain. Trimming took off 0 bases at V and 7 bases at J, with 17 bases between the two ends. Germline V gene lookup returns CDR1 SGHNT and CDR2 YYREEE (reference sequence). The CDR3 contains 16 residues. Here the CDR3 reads CASSLGQAPVRNEQFF. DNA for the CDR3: TGTGCCAGCAGCTTGGGCCAGGCGCCTGTTAGGAATGAGCAGTTCTTC. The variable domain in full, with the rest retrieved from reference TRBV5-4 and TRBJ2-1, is ETGVTQSPTHLIKTRGQQVTLRCSSQSGHNTVSWYQQALGQGPQFIFQYYREEENGRGNFPPRFSGLQFPNYSSELNVNALELDDSALYLCASSLGQAPVRNEQFFGPGTRLTVL.

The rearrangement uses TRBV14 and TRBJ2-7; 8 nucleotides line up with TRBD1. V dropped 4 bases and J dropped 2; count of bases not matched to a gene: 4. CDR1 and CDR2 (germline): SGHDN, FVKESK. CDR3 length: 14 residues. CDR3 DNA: TGTGCCAGCAGCCCCTGGGGACAGGCCTACGAGCAGTACTTC. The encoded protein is CASSPWGQAYEQYF.

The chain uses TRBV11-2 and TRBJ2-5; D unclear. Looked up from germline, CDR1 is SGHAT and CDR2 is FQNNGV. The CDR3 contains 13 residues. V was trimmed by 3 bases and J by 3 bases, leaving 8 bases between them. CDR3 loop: CASSFGVKETQYF. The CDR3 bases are TGTGCCAGCAGCTTCGGAGTGAAAGAGACCCAGTACTTC.

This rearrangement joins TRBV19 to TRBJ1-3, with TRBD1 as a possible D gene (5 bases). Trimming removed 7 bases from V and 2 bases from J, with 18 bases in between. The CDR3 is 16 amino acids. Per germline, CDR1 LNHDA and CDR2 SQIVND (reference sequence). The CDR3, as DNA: TGTGCCAGTACCTCTTCCTCCGGGGCCGCTGGAAACACCATATATTTT. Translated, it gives CASTSSSGAAGNTIYF.

CDR3 DNA: TGTGCCAGCAGCCTGCCGTGGAGGGTCAATGGCTACACCTTC. Translating gives CASSLPWRVNGYTF. The chain has TRBV6-6 and TRBJ1-2; D gene ambiguous. The V end lost 6 bases, the J end lost 6 bases, and 17 bases lay between the germline ends. CDR1 is MNHNY, CDR2 SVGAGI, per germline (reference sequence). CDR3 length equals 14 residues.

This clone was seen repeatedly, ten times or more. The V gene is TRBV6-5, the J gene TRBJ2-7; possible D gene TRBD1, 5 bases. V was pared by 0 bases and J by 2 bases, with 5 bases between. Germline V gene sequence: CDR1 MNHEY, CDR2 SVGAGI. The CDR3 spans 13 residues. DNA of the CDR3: TGTGCCAGCAGTTACTCGGACACCTACGAGCAGTACTTC. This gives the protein CASSYSDTYEQYF.

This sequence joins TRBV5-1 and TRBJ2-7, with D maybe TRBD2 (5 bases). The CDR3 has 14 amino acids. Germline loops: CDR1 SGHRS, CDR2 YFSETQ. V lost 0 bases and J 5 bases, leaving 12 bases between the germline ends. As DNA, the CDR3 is TGCGCCAGCAGCTTGGCCGCGGGTGCCAACGAGCAGTACTTC. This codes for CASSLAAGANEQYF.

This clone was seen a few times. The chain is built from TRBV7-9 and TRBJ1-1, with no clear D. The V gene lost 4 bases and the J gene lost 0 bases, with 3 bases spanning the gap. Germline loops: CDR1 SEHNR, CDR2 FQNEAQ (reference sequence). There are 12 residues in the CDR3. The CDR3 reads CASSYLNTEAFF. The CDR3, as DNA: TGTGCCAGCAGCTACCTGAACACTGAAGCTTTCTTT.

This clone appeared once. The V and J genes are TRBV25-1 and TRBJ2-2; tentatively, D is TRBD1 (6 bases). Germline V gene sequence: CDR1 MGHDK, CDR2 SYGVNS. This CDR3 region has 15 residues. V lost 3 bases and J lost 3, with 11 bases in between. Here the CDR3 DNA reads TGTGCCAGCAGTGAGGCAGGGGTAGACACCGGGGAGCTGTTTTTT. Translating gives CASSEAGVDTGELFF.

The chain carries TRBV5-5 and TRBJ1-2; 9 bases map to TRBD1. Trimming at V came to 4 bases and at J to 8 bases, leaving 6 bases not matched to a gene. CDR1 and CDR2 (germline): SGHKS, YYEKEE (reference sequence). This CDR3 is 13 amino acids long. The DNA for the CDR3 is TGTGCCAGCAGCACAGGGACAGGGCTCGGCTACACCTTC. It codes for CASSTGTGLGYTF.

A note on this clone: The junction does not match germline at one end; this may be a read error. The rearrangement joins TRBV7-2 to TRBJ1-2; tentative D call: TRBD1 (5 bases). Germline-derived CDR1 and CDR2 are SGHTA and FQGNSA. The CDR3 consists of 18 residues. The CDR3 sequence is CASSSRQSQGTWNYDYTF. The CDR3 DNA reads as TGTGCCAGCAGCTCTAGACAGAGCCAAGGGACTTGGAACTATGACTACACCTTC. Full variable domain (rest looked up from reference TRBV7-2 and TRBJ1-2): GAGVSQSPSNKVTEKGKDVELRCDPISGHTALYWYRQSLGQGLEFLIYFQGNSAPDKSGLPSDRFSAERTGGSVSTLTIQRTQQEDSAVYLCASSSRQSQGTWNYDYTFGSGTRLTVV.

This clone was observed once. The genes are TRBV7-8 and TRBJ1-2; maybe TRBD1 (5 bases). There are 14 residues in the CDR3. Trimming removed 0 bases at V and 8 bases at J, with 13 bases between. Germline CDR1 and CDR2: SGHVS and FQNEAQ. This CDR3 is CASSLARDSGGYTF. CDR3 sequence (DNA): TGTGCCAGCAGCTTAGCGCGGGACTCCGGGGGCTACACCTTC.